This is a list of T cell receptor beta chains from one sample in a study of shared clonotypes between healthy human individuals. Clones were read by immunoSEQ multiplex PCR, and TCRdb kept only the in-frame ones, dropping some. The table records about 1.1 million clones, about four fifths of them present only once. The sample was memory CD4+ T cells from PBMCs. Source of these receptors: a man younger than 35 in good health. Some clones in this sample may be carry-over from other donors' samples. CDR3s include the opening cysteine and the closing phenylalanine or tryptophan. A D gene is named only where the DNA matches it firmly. Clone size is not always given. Where it is, it says once, few, many or a class for expanded clones.

V	D	J	size	DNA	CDR3
TRBV5-1	TRBD1	TRBJ2-7	.	TGCGCCAGCAGCGGGACAGTAACCTACGAGCAGTACTTC	CASSGTVTYEQYF
TRBV19	TRBD2	TRBJ2-1	.	TGTGCCAGTAGTAATGATCCCCGTACTAGCGGGAGACACAATGAGCAGTTCTTC	CASSNDPRTSGRHNEQFF
TRBV29-1	TRBD2	TRBJ2-7	once	TGCAGCGTTGCGCGGGCTAGCGGGGAGCAGTACTTC	CSVARASGEQYF
TRBV5-1	TRBD1	TRBJ1-2	few	TGCGCCAGCAGGGGAGGGGGCGCGAACGGCTACACCTTC	CASRGGGANGYTF
TRBV9	.	TRBJ2-2	.	TGTGCCAGCAGCGCGGGAGTAGCCAACACCGGGGAGCTGTTTTTT	CASSAGVANTGELFF
TRBV18	.	TRBJ1-4	.	TGTGCCAGCTCACCGCGGGCTAGACCCTCTGATGCAGGAGATGAAAAACTGTTTTTT	CASSPRARPSDAGDEKLFF
TRBV2	TRBD1	TRBJ1-2	.	TGTGCCAGCAGTGCGGCGGGACAGGGCTCTGGCTACACCTTC	CASSAAGQGSGYTF
TRBV30	.	TRBJ1-2	once	TGTGCCTGGAGTCCCTGGGAAGGGGCCTACACCTTC	CAWSPWEGAYTF
TRBV15	.	TRBJ2-1	once	TGTGCCACCAGCCCTCGGTCGAGTTCCTACAATGAGCAGTTCTTC	CATSPRSSSYNEQFF
TRBV6-5	TRBD1	TRBJ1-1	.	TGTGCCAGCAGGGACAGGGGGCCGGAGACTGAAGCTTTCTTT	CASRDRGPETEAFF
TRBV9	.	TRBJ2-2	.	TGTGCCAGCAGCGCCCGGGCAGAGGCCTTCACCGGGGAGCTGTTTTTT	CASSARAEAFTGELFF
TRBV7-2	.	TRBJ2-7	once	TGTGCCAGCAGCTTAGCGCGGGCTTCCCCCGAGCAGTACTTC	CASSLARASPEQYF
TRBV7-2	.	TRBJ2-2	.	TGTGCCAGCAGCGTCCGGGACCGGGGCGGGGAGCTGTTTTTT	CASSVRDRGGELFF